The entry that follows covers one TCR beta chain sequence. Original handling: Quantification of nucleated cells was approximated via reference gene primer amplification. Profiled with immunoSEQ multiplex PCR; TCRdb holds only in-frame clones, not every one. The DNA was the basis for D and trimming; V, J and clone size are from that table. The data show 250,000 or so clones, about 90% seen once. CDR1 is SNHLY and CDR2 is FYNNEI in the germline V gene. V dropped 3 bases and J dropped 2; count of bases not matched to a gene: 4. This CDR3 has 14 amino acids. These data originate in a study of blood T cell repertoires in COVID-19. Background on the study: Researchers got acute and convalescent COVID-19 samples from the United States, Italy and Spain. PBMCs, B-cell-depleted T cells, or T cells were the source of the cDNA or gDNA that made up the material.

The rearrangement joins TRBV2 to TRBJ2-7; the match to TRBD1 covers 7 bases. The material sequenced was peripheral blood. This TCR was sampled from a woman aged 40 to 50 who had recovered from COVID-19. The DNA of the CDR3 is TGTGCCAGCAGTGACAGGGGGATTCCCTACGAGCAGTACTTC. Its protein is CASSDRGIPYEQYF.